This entry concerns a single T cell receptor beta chain. This CDR3 comprises 12 residues. Between the trimmed V and J ends, which lost 9 bases and 8 bases, there was a span of 16 bases. The germline gives CDR1 SGHDN, CDR2 FVKESK. In the authors' methods: The assay estimated nucleated cells by amplifying reference gene primers. Using immunoSEQ multiplex PCR, the repertoire was profiled, and TCRdb retains in-frame clones only, with some absent. The V and J calls and clone size come from that table; D and trimming were worked out from the DNA. The table lists 280,000 or so clones, around 85% of them singletons. Allocation to cohorts depended on clinical history reported by the participants. These data come from a study of blood T cell repertoires in COVID-19. About the study: Both acute and convalescent COVID-19 samples were obtained from the United States, Italy and Spain. T cells, B-cell-depleted T cells, or PBMCs supplied cDNA or gDNA.

Sample: PBMCs or T cells enriched from blood (not recorded which). This chain connects TRBV14 to TRBJ1-1; perhaps TRBD1 as D (6 bases). The receptor was isolated from a man younger than 40 who had recovered from COVID-19. The CDR3 DNA reads TGTGCCAGAAACCGGACAGCCCGCGAAGCTTTCTTT. Translating it yields CARNRTAREAFF.